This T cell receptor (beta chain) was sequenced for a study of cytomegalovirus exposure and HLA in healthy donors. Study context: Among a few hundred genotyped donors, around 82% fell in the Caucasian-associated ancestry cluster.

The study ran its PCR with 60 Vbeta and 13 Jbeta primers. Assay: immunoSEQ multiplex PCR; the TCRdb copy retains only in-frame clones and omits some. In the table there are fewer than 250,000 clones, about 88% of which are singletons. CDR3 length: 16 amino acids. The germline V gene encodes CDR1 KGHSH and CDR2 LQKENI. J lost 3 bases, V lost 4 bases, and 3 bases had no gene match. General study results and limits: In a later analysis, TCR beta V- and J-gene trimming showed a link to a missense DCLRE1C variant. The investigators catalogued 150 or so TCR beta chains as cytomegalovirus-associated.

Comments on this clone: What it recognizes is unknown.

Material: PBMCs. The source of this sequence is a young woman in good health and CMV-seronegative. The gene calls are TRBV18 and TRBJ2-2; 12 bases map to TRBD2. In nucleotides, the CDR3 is TGTGCCAGCTCACAACGACTAGCGGGAGACACCGGGGAGCTGTTTTTT. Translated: CASSQRLAGDTGELFF.